The source of this T cell receptor (beta chain) is a study of T cell responses to AZD1222 COVID-19 vaccine. The CDR3 runs 11 residues. Trimming pared 9 bases from V and 9 bases from J, leaving 11 bases between. CDR1 KGHDR and CDR2 SFDVKD come from the germline V gene. This clone is a singleton in its sample. Clones were read by immunoSEQ multiplex PCR, and TCRdb kept only the in-frame ones, dropping some. The sample has 110,000 or so clones, 88% seen once. The material was peripheral blood, obtained 28 days after the second AZD1222 dose. The source of this sequence is an adult who received the AZD1222 COVID-19 vaccine. The rearrangement links TRBV24-1 to TRBJ2-1; D uncertain. CDR3 DNA sequence: TGTGCCACCGACCATAGTGGTGAGCAGTTCTTC. Amino acid sequence: CATDHSGEQFF.